This is a list of T cell receptor beta chains from one sample in a study of shared clonotypes between healthy human individuals. Profiling relied on immunoSEQ multiplex PCR, and the TCRdb table lists in-frame clones only, not all of them. The sample includes around 2.1 million clones, under 97% of them seen just once. The specimen was naive CD4+ T cells sorted from blood. The source of these receptors is a man between 18 and 29 years old in good health. Both conserved end residues are part of each CDR3. Each record gives: V gene, D gene, J gene, clone size, CDR3 protein, CDR3 DNA. A D gene is named only where the DNA matches it firmly. Part of the rows lack a size; the others show once, few, many or a class for expanded clones.

v_call: TRBV5-1
d_call: TRBD2
j_call: TRBJ2-3
clone_size: -
cdr3_aa: CASSLALAGSTDTQYF
cdr3_nt: TGCGCCAGCAGCTTGGCCCTAGCGGGAAGCACAGATACGCAGTATTTT

v_call: TRBV7-3
d_call: TRBD1
j_call: TRBJ2-1
clone_size: -
cdr3_aa: CASSLGTGNLDEQFF
cdr3_nt: TGTGCCAGCAGCTTAGGGACAGGGAACCTTGATGAGCAGTTCTTC

v_call: TRBV11-3
d_call: TRBD2
j_call: TRBJ2-2
clone_size: once
cdr3_aa: CASSLGGGSGGDTGELFF
cdr3_nt: TGTGCCAGCAGCTTGGGAGGCGGAAGCGGGGGCGACACCGGGGAGCTGTTTTTT

v_call: TRBV10-3
d_call: -
j_call: TRBJ1-2
clone_size: -
cdr3_aa: CAISEDLRTHYGYTF
cdr3_nt: TGTGCCATCAGTGAAGACCTCCGGACCCATTATGGCTACACCTTC

v_call: TRBV4-3
d_call: TRBD1
j_call: TRBJ2-7
clone_size: -
cdr3_aa: CASSQVPGQVYEQYF
cdr3_nt: TGCGCCAGCAGCCAAGTACCGGGACAGGTATACGAGCAGTACTTC

v_call: TRBV30
d_call: TRBD1
j_call: TRBJ1-1
clone_size: -
cdr3_aa: CAWTRDSYTEAFF
cdr3_nt: TGTGCCTGGACCCGGGACAGCTACACTGAAGCTTTCTTT

v_call: TRBV21-1
d_call: -
j_call: TRBJ2-1
clone_size: -
cdr3_aa: CASSKVDRGNEQFF
cdr3_nt: TGTGCCAGCAGCAAAGTCGACAGGGGGAATGAGCAGTTCTTC

v_call: TRBV5-1
d_call: -
j_call: TRBJ1-1
clone_size: once
cdr3_aa: CASSLGYGGSEAFF
cdr3_nt: TGCGCCAGCAGCTTAGGGTATGGTGGCTCTGAAGCTTTCTTT

v_call: TRBV28
d_call: -
j_call: TRBJ1-2
clone_size: -
cdr3_aa: CASSRPPRDGYTF
cdr3_nt: TGTGCCAGCAGCCGCCCCCCCAGAGATGGCTACACCTTC

v_call: TRBV28
d_call: TRBD1
j_call: TRBJ1-6
clone_size: -
cdr3_aa: CASARDRGLEALHF
cdr3_nt: TGTGCCAGCGCCCGGGACAGGGGTTTAGAGGCCCTCCACTTT

v_call: TRBV5-4
d_call: -
j_call: TRBJ1-1
clone_size: -
cdr3_aa: CASSLEGARRMNTEAFF
cdr3_nt: TGTGCCAGCAGCTTGGAAGGGGCTAGGAGGATGAACACTGAAGCTTTCTTT

v_call: TRBV6-1
d_call: -
j_call: TRBJ2-3
clone_size: -
cdr3_aa: CASTKPGARDTQYF
cdr3_nt: TGTGCCAGCACTAAACCGGGAGCCCGAGATACGCAGTATTTT

v_call: TRBV28
d_call: -
j_call: TRBJ1-2
clone_size: -
cdr3_aa: CASRSGSYGYTF
cdr3_nt: TGTGCCAGCAGATCAGGGAGTTATGGCTACACCTTC

v_call: TRBV9
d_call: TRBD2
j_call: TRBJ2-5
clone_size: -
cdr3_aa: CASSHSPPGLAGKETQYF
cdr3_nt: TGTGCCAGCTCTCACTCGCCCCCGGGACTAGCGGGTAAAGAGACCCAGTACTTC

v_call: TRBV2
d_call: -
j_call: TRBJ1-5
clone_size: -
cdr3_aa: CASRETLYNQPQHF
cdr3_nt: TGTGCCAGCAGGGAAACTCTTTACAATCAGCCCCAGCATTTT

v_call: TRBV11-2
d_call: TRBD2
j_call: TRBJ2-1
clone_size: -
cdr3_aa: CANSPLAGGHNEQFF
cdr3_nt: TGTGCCAACAGCCCCCTAGCGGGGGGTCACAATGAGCAGTTCTTC

v_call: TRBV7-8
d_call: TRBD2
j_call: TRBJ2-7
clone_size: -
cdr3_aa: CASSFSGPRETYEQYF
cdr3_nt: TGTGCCAGCAGCTTTAGTGGACCGCGGGAGACCTACGAGCAGTACTTC

v_call: TRBV20-1
d_call: TRBD1
j_call: TRBJ1-3
clone_size: -
cdr3_aa: CSATTGPAIYF
cdr3_nt: TGCAGTGCTACGACAGGGCCCGCCATATATTTT

v_call: TRBV5-4
d_call: -
j_call: TRBJ1-6
clone_size: -
cdr3_aa: CASSLGVNPYNSPLHF
cdr3_nt: TGTGCCAGCAGCTTGGGGGTCAACCCCTATAATTCACCCCTCCACTTT

v_call: TRBV19
d_call: -
j_call: TRBJ1-3
clone_size: -
cdr3_aa: CASNADRSGNTIYF
cdr3_nt: TGTGCCAGCAACGCGGACCGCTCTGGAAACACCATATATTTT

v_call: TRBV19
d_call: -
j_call: TRBJ2-3
clone_size: -
cdr3_aa: CASSITYGDPIYTQYF
cdr3_nt: TGTGCCAGTAGTATAACTTACGGGGACCCAATTTATACGCAGTATTTT

v_call: TRBV5-1
d_call: TRBD1
j_call: TRBJ2-3
clone_size: -
cdr3_aa: CASRPTGADTQYF
cdr3_nt: TGCGCCAGCAGACCTACAGGGGCGGATACGCAGTATTTT

v_call: TRBV6-6
d_call: -
j_call: TRBJ2-3
clone_size: -
cdr3_aa: CAIDRPDGTDTQYF
cdr3_nt: TGTGCCATCGATAGACCAGACGGGACAGATACGCAGTATTTT

v_call: TRBV28
d_call: -
j_call: TRBJ2-5
clone_size: -
cdr3_aa: CASSLGRKGVGETQYF
cdr3_nt: TGTGCCAGCAGCCTCGGGCGGAAGGGAGTCGGAGAGACCCAGTACTTC